This T cell receptor (beta chain) was profiled in a study of T cell responses to AZD1222 COVID-19 vaccine. Method: immunoSEQ multiplex PCR; TCRdb's copy keeps in-frame clones and lacks some. The sample yields 110,000 to 150,000 clones, 85% to 95% seen once. J was trimmed by 5 bases and V by 3 bases; bases with no gene match: 7. Germline V gene sequence: CDR1 WSHSY, CDR2 SAAADI. The CDR3 runs to 16 residues. This clone was picked up one time. The target antigen is unknown. Study outcomes and limitations: Two doses of AZD1222 preceded a rise in Spike-specific TCR breadth and depth. There were repertoire samples only from the period after the peak T cell response. Most donors were white British, females outnumbered males, and clonal diversity was possibly underestimated. Recipients of AZD1222 seropositive at baseline numbered only 5 or 6.

The rearrangement joins TRBV10-2 to TRBJ1-6, with 7 bases that match TRBD1. The TCR comes from an adult in good health. The sequences come from peripheral blood, collected on day 0 of AZD1222 vaccination. Here the CDR3 reads CASSEVVDRDNSPLHF. The CDR3 DNA reads TGCGCCAGCAGTGAAGTCGTTGACAGGGATAATTCACCCCTCCACTTT.